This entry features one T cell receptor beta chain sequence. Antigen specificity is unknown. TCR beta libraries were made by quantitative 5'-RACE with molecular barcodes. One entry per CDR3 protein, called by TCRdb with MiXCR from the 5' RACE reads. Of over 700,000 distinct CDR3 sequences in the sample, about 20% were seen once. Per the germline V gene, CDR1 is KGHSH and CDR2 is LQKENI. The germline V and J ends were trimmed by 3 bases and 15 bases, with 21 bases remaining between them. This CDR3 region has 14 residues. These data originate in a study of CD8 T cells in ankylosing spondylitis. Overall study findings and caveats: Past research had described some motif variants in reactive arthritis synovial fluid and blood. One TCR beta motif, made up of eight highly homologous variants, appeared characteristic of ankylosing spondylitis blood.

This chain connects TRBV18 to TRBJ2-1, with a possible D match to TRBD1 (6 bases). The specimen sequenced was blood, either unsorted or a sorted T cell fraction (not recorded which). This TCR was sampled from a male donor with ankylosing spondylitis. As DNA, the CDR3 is TGTGCCAGCTCACCGGGGGCTAGCCAGGGAGTTGGGTTCTTC. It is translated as CASSPGASQGVGFF.